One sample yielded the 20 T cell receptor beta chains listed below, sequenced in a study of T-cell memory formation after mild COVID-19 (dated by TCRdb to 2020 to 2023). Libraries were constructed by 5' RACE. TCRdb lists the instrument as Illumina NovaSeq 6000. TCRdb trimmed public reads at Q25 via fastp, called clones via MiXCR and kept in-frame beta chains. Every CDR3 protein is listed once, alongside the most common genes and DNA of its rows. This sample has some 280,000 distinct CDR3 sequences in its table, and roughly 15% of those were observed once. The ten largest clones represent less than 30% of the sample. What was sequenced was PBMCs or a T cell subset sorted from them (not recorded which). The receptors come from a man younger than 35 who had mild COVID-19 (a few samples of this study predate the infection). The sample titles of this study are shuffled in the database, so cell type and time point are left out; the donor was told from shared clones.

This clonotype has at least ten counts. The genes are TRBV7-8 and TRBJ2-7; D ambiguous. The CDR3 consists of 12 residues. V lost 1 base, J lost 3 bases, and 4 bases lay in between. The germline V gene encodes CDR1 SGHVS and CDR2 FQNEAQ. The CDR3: CASSLELYEQYF. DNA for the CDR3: TGTGCCAGCAGCTTAGAGCTCTACGAGCAGTACTTC.

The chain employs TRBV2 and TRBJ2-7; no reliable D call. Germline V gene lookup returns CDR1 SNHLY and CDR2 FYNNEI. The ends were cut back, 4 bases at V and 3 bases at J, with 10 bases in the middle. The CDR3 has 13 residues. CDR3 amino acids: CASSVLQIYEQYF. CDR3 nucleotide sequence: TGTGCCAGCAGTGTGCTTCAGATCTACGAGCAGTACTTC.

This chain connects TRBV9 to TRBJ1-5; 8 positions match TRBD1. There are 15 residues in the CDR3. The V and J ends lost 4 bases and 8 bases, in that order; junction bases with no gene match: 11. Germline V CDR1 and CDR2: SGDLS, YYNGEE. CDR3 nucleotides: TGTGCCAGCAGCCCTGACGGACAGGGTGGGGAGCCCCAGCATTTT. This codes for CASSPDGQGGEPQHF.

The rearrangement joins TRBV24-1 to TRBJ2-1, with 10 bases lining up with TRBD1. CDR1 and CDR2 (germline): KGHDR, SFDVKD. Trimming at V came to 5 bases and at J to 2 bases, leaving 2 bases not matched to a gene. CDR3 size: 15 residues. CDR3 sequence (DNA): TGTGCCACCAGTGGCGGGACAGGGGCCTACAATGAGCAGTTCTTC. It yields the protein CATSGGTGAYNEQFF.

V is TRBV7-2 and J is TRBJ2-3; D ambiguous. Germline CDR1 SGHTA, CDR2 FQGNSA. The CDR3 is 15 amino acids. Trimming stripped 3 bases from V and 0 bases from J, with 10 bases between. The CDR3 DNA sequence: TGTGCCAGCAGCTTTCCCCTCTCAAGCACAGATACGCAGTATTTT. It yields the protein CASSFPLSSTDTQYF. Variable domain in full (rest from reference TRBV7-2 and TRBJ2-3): GAGVSQSPSNKVTEKGKDVELRCDPISGHTALYWYRQSLGQGLEFLIYFQGNSAPDKSGLPSDRFSAERTGGSVSTLTIQRTQQEDSAVYLCASSFPLSSTDTQYFGPGTRLTVL.

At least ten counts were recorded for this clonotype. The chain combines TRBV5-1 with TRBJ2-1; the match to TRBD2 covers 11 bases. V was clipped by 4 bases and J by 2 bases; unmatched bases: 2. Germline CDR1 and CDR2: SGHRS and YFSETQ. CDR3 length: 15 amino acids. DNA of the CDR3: TGCGCCAGCAGCCGACTAGCGGGGACCTACAATGAGCAGTTCTTC. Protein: CASSRLAGTYNEQFF.

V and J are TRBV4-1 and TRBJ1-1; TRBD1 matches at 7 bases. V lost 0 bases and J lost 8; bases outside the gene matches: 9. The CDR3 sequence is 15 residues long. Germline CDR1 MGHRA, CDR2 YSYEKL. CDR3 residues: CASSQDGSTGWEAFF. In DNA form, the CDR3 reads TGCGCCAGCAGCCAAGATGGTTCGACAGGGTGGGAAGCTTTCTTT.

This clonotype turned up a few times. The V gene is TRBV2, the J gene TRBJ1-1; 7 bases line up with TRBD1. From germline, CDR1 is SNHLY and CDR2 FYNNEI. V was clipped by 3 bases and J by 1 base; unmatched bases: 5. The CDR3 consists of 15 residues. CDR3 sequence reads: CASSEVDRRNTEAFF. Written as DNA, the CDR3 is TGTGCCAGCAGTGAGGTGGACAGGCGGAACACTGAAGCTTTCTTT.

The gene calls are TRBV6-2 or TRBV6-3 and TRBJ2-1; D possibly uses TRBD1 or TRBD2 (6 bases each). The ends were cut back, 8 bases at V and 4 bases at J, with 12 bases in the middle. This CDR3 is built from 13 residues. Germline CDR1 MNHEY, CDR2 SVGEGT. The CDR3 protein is CASGRGTYNEQFF. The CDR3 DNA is TGTGCCAGCGGGCGCGGGACATACAATGAGCAGTTCTTC.

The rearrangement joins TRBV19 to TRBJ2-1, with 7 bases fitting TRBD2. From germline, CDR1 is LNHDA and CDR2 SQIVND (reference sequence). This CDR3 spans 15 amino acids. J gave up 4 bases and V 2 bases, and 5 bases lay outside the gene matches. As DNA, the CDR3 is TGTGCCAGTAGTATAAGGGAGCGGGGATACAATGAGCAGTTCTTC. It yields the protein CASSIRERGYNEQFF.

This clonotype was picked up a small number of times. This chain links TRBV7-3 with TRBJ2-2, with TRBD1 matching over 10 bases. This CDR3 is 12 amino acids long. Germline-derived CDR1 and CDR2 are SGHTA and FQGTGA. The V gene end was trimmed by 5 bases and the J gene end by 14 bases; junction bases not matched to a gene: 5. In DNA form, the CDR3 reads TGTGCCAGCAGCCTTGACAGGGGGCATCTGTTTTTT. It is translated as CASSLDRGHLFF.

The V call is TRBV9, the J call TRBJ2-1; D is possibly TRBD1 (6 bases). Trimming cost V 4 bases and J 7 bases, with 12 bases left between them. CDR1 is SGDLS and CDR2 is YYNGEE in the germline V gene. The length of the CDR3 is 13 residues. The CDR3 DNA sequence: TGTGCCAGCAGCCCCAGTAGGGGGAATGAGCAGTTCTTC. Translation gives CASSPSRGNEQFF.

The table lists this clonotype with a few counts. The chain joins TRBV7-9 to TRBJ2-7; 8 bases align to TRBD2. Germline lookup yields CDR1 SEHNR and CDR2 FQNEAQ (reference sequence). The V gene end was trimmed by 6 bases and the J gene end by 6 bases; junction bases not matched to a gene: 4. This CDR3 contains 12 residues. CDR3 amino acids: CASRAGLGEQYF. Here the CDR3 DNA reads TGTGCCAGCAGGGCGGGACTAGGCGAGCAGTACTTC.

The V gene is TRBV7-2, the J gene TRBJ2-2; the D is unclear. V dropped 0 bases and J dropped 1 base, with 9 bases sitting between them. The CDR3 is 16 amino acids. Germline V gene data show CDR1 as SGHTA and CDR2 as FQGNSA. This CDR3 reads CASSLAHLENTGELFF. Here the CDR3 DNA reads TGTGCCAGCAGCTTAGCGCATCTTGAGAACACCGGGGAGCTGTTTTTT.

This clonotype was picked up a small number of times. CDR3 sequence (DNA): TGCAGCGTTGATGGGCCTCGAGATACGCAGTATTTT. Translation gives CSVDGPRDTQYF. V is TRBV29-1 and J is TRBJ2-3, with D hard to call. Trimming left V 3 bases short and J 5 bases short, with 9 bases between. Germline V CDR1 and CDR2: SQVTM, ANQGSEA. CDR3 size: 12 residues.

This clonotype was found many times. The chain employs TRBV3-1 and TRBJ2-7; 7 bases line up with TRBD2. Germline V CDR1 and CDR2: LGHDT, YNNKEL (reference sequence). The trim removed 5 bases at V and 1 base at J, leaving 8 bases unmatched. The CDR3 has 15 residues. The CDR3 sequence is CASSFGGFVSYEQYF. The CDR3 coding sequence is TGTGCCAGCAGCTTCGGGGGGTTCGTTTCCTACGAGCAGTACTTC.

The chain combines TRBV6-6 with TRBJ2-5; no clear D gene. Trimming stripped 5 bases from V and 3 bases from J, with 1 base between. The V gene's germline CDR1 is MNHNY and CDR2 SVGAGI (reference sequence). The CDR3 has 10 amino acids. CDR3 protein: CASSKETQYF. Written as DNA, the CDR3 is TGTGCCAGCAGTAAAGAGACCCAGTACTTC.

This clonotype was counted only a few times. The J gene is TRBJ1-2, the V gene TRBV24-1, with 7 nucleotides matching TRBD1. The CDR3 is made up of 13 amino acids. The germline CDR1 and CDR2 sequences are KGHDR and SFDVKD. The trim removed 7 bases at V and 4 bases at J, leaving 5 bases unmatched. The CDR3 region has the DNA TGTGCCACCAGCCCAGGGGACAGCTATGGCTACACCTTC. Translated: CATSPGDSYGYTF.

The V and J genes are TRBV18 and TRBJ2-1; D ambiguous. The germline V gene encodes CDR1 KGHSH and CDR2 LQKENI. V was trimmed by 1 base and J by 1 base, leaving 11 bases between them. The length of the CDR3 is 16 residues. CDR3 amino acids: CASSPQNVGSYNEQFF. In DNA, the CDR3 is TGTGCCAGCTCACCACAGAACGTAGGATCCTACAATGAGCAGTTCTTC.

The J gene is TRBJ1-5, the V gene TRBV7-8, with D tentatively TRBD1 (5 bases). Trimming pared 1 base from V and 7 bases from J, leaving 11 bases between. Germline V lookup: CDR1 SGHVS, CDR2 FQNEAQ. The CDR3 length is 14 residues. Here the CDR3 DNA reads TGTGCCAGCAGCTTAGGTGGTCGGGGCCAGCCCCAGCATTTT. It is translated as CASSLGGRGQPQHF.